These T cell receptor beta chains were read from a single sample in a study of CD8+CD57+ T cells in acquired aplastic anemia. TCRdb recomputed calls from the reads with MiXCR, one row per CDR3 protein. The sample consists of about 40,000 distinct CDR3 sequences, under 80% of them appearing once. Sequencing was performed on sorted CD4+, CD8+, or CD8+CD57+ T cells (not recorded which) from PBMCs. The receptors shown here come from a human donor with aplastic anemia. The CDR3 runs from the conserved cysteine through the conserved F or W. Clone size, where shown, is once, few, many, or a class for clones that have expanded.

>TRBV20-1|TRBJ2-5|NA|16
CSARDREWVHQETQYF
>TRBV2|TRBJ2-7|NA|14
CASSQEAVTYEQYF
>TRBV9|TRBJ1-4|many|15
CASSPPGVLNEKLFF
>TRBV20-1|TRBJ2-7|NA|14
CSASWIPGRDEQYF
>TRBV5-8|TRBJ1-6|many|15
CASSSRGRVNSPLHF
>TRBV7-8|TRBJ1-3|NA|13
CASSLDTGNTIYF
>TRBV4-2|TRBJ2-7|many|15
CASSQTAEDTYEQYF
>TRBV7-3|TRBJ1-2|NA|12
CASSLTGNGYTF
>TRBV24-1|TRBJ2-1|once|13
CATSLTGKSEQFF
>TRBV25-1|TRBJ1-4|NA|13
CAGQDPANEKLFF
>TRBV16|TRBJ1-5|NA|15
CASSQRWTGVQPQHF
>TRBV28|TRBJ2-7|many|15
CASSLSGAGTYEQYF
>TRBV11-1|TRBJ1-2|NA|16
CASSKGAVSNYYGYTF
>TRBV2|TRBJ2-7|many|13
CASSAGTGSVQYF
>TRBV2|TRBJ1-6|once|14
CASSVRQVNSPLHF
>TRBV6-1|TRBJ1-1|few|15
CASRRDKVMNTEAFF
>TRBV19|TRBJ1-1|NA|12
CASCGRRAEAFF
>TRBV7-2|TRBJ1-6|NA|15
CASSPDAPGNSPLHF
>TRBV6-1|TRBJ2-3|many|15
CASSEEGGGTDTQYF
>TRBV6-1|TRBJ2-1|few|16
CASSPTSGGAYNEQFF
>TRBV20-1|TRBJ2-2|once|13
CSWDRGHSGELFF
>TRBV25-1|TRBJ1-1|NA|15
CASSATFGGASEAFF